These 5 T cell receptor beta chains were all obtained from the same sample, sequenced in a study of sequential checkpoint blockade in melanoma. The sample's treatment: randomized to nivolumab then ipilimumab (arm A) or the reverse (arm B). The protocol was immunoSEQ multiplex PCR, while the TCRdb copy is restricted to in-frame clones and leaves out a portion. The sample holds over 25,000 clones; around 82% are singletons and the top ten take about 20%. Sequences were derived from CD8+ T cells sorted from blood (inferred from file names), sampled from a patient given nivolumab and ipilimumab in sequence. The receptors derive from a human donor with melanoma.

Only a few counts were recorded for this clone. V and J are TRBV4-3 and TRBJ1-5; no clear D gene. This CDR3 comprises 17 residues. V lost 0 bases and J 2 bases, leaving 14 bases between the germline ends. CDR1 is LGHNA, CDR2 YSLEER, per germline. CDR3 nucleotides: TGCGCCAGCAGCCAAGATCTAGAAGGATGGGGCAATCAGCCCCAGCATTTT. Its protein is CASSQDLEGWGNQPQHF.

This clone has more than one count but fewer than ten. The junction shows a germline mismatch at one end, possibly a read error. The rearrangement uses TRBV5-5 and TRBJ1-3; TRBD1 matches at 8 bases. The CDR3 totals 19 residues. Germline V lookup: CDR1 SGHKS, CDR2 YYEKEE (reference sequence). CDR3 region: CASSHGQGEPAFIGNTIYF. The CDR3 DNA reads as TGCGCCAGCAGCCATGGACAGGGCGAGCCCGCATTTATTGGAAACACCATATATTTT. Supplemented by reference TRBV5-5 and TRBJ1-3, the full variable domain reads DAGVTQSPTHLIKTRGQQVTLRCSPISGHKSVSWYQQVLGQGPQFIFQYYEKEERGRGNFPDRFSARQFPNYSSELNVNALLLGDSALYLCASSHGQGEPAFIGNTIYFGEGSWLTVV.

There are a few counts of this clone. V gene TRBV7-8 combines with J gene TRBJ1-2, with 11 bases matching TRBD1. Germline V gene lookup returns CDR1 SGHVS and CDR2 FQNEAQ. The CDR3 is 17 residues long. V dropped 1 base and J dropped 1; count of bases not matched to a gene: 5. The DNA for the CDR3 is TGTGCCAGCAGCTTAGGGGACAGGGGGACTATTAACTATGGCTACACCTTC. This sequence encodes CASSLGDRGTINYGYTF.

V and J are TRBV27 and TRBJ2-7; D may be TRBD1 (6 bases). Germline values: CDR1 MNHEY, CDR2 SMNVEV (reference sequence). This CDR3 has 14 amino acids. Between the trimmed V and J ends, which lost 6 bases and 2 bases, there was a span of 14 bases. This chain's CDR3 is CASSILGAPYEQYF. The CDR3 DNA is TGTGCCAGCAGCATCCTGGGGGCTCCCTACGAGCAGTACTTC.

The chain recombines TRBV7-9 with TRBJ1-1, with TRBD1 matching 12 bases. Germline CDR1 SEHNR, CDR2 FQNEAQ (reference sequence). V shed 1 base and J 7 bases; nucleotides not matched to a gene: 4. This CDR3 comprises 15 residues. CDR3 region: CASSLGDRGLREAFF. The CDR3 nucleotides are TGTGCCAGCAGCTTAGGGGACAGGGGGCTTCGTGAAGCTTTCTTT. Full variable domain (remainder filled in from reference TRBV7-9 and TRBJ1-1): DTGVSQNPRHKITKRGQNVTFRCDPISEHNRLYWYRQTLGQGPEFLTYFQNEAQLEKSRLLSDRFSAERPKGSFSTLEIQRTEQGDSAMYLCASSLGDRGLREAFFGQGTRLTVV.